The 29 T cell receptor beta chains below come from one sample, sequenced in a study of blood T cell repertoires in COVID-19. Only in-frame clones appear in the TCRdb table, and some are missing; sequencing was by immunoSEQ multiplex PCR. The table includes 150,000 to 200,000 clones, around nine tenths detected once. Sequencing was carried out using peripheral blood. The origin of the receptors is a woman aged 70-85 years with COVID-19, enrolled during active disease.

The chain joins TRBV10-3 to TRBJ2-7; 9 positions match TRBD2. CDR1 and CDR2 from the germline V gene are ENHRY and SYGVKD. The CDR3 spans 18 residues. Germline trimming cut 3 bases from V and 0 bases from J; bases unmatched to any gene: 12. CDR3 in DNA: TGTGCCATCAGTGACTCGGGACTAGCAGAAATGAGCTCCTACGAGCAGTACTTC. This translates into CAISDSGLAEMSSYEQYF.

The V gene is TRBV28, the J gene TRBJ1-2; 12 bases are shared with TRBD1. CDR1 and CDR2 from the germline V gene are MDHEN and SYDVKM. V was clipped by 8 bases and J by 7 bases; unmatched bases: 11. The CDR3 length is 15 residues. CDR3 in amino acids: CASRDRGPIWGGYTF. Written as DNA, the CDR3 is TGTGCCAGCCGGGACAGGGGGCCGATTTGGGGTGGCTACACCTTC.

The chain carries TRBV29-1 and TRBJ2-6; maybe TRBD2 (6 bases). Germline V lookup: CDR1 SQVTM, CDR2 ANQGSEA. This CDR3 has 13 amino acids. V was trimmed by 7 bases and J by 3 bases, leaving 10 bases between them. CDR3 loop: CSATGDGANVLTF. The CDR3 nucleotides are TGCAGCGCCACGGGAGATGGGGCCAACGTCCTGACTTTC.

This clone was seen just once. This chain links TRBV6-5 with TRBJ1-5, with a weak D call TRBD1 (6 bases). The CDR3 loop spans 14 amino acids. Trimming took 0 bases from V and 7 from J, leaving 10 bases between them. In germline, CDR1 is MNHEY, CDR2 SVGAGI. Written as DNA, the CDR3 is TGTGCCAGCAGTTACTCGAGGGGGTACCAGCCCCAGCATTTT. Translated: CASSYSRGYQPQHF.

The gene calls are TRBV6-4 and TRBJ2-5; D call uncertain. Deletions cut 1 base from V and 1 base from J, with 10 bases between. The CDR3 totals 15 residues. Germline V lookup: CDR1 MRHNA, CDR2 SNTAGT. Here the CDR3 reads CASSDCPEIQETQYF. DNA of the CDR3: TGTGCCAGCAGTGACTGTCCGGAGATCCAAGAGACCCAGTACTTC.

This clone was seen once. The chain has TRBV7-8 and TRBJ2-3; D may be TRBD2 (6 bases). Trimming removed 1 base from V and 2 bases from J, with 13 bases in between. Germline CDR1 and CDR2: SGHVS and FQNEAQ. The CDR3 loop spans 16 amino acids. In nucleotides, the CDR3 is TGTGCCAGCAGCTTAGGCCGACTGGGACTCACAGATACGCAGTATTTT. Its protein product is CASSLGRLGLTDTQYF.

The chain joins TRBV7-9 to TRBJ2-3; 16 nucleotides agree with TRBD2. The germline V gene has CDR1 SEHNR and CDR2 FQNEAQ (reference sequence). Trimming took 5 bases from V and 4 from J; bases not matched to a gene: 6. The length of the CDR3 is 17 residues. Written as DNA, the CDR3 is TGTGCCAGCAGCACCGGGACTAGCGGGAGGGGAGCAGATACGCAGTATTTT. Amino acids: CASSTGTSGRGADTQYF.

This chain links TRBV10-3 with TRBJ2-1, with 7 bases lining up with TRBD2. In germline, CDR1 is ENHRY, CDR2 SYGVKD. V lost 6 bases and J lost 5; bases outside the gene matches: 10. The length of the CDR3 is 15 residues. The chain's CDR3 is CAIRKDGTINNEQFF. DNA of the CDR3: TGTGCCATCAGAAAAGACGGGACTATCAACAATGAGCAGTTCTTC.

The chain carries TRBV6-2 or TRBV6-3 and TRBJ2-1; 7 bases align to TRBD2. The CDR3 totals 14 residues. The ends lost 3 bases at V and 9 bases at J; junction bases unmatched: 8. Germline V gene lookup returns CDR1 MNHEY and CDR2 SVGEGT. The CDR3 loop is CASSYWAGAVEQFF. DNA for the CDR3: TGTGCCAGCAGTTATTGGGCGGGAGCGGTTGAGCAGTTCTTC.

This chain joins TRBV7-2 and TRBJ1-2, with D perhaps matching TRBD1 (6 bases). The ends were cut back, 5 bases at V and 6 bases at J, with 16 bases in the middle. This CDR3 contains 14 residues. Germline V gene lookup returns CDR1 SGHTA and CDR2 FQGNSA. CDR3 nucleotide sequence: TGTGCCAGCAGCCTGAGACTGACAGGCAATGGCTACACCTTC. It translates to CASSLRLTGNGYTF.

This chain joins TRBV27 and TRBJ2-3; D ambiguous. V lost 2 bases and J 1 base, leaving 7 bases between the germline ends. The CDR3 consists of 14 residues. Germline CDR1 MNHEY, CDR2 SMNVEV (reference sequence). DNA for the CDR3: TGTGCCAGCAGTTTAAGAGAGGGCACAGATACGCAGTATTTT. Translated: CASSLREGTDTQYF.

This clone occurred a few times. The chain carries TRBV5-5 and TRBJ2-7; tentatively, D is TRBD2 (6 bases). Germline CDR1 SGHKS, CDR2 YYEKEE (reference sequence). V was clipped by 3 bases and J by 0 bases, with 10 bases between them. The CDR3 has 14 residues. CDR3 in DNA: TGTGCCAGCAGCTCGGACTACTTCTCCTACGAGCAGTACTTC. Translation: CASSSDYFSYEQYF.

The genes are TRBV21-1 and TRBJ1-2; the D segment call TRBD1 is taken from the table without a DNA check. TRBV21-1 is recorded as a pseudogene. The CDR3 runs 14 residues. The CDR3: CASTEVGRAKGYTF. The CDR3 region has the DNA TGTGCCAGCACCGAGGTCGGCAGGGCAAAGGGCTACACCTTC.

The V and J genes are TRBV5-1 and TRBJ2-7, with TRBD2 matching over 7 bases. Germline-derived CDR1 and CDR2 are SGHRS and YFSETQ. V shed 7 bases and J 3 bases; nucleotides not matched to a gene: 13. This CDR3 is built from 15 residues. The CDR3 protein is CASCWGGADCYEQYF. The CDR3 DNA reads TGCGCCAGCTGCTGGGGAGGGGCGGACTGCTACGAGCAGTACTTC. The full variable domain, in which reference TRBV5-1 and TRBJ2-7 provide the parts outside the CDR3, is KAGVTQTPRYLIKTRGQQVTLSCSPISGHRSVSWYQQTPGQGLQFLFEYFSETQRNKGNFPGRFSGRQFSNSRSEMNVSTLELGDSALYLCASCWGGADCYEQYFGPGTRLTVT.

The rearrangement links TRBV28 to TRBJ1-4; 7 bases fit TRBD1. V lost 6 bases and J lost 6; bases outside the gene matches: 4. The CDR3 contains 13 residues. Germline V gives CDR1 MDHEN, CDR2 SYDVKM. In nucleotides, the CDR3 is TGTGCCAGCAGCTCGGGACAGTATGAAAAACTGTTTTTT. It translates to CASSSGQYEKLFF.

CDR3: CASSPSGTLFTEQYF. Here the CDR3 DNA reads TGTGCCAGCAGTCCATCCGGGACACTGTTTACCGAGCAGTACTTC. This chain links TRBV28 with TRBJ2-7; D may be TRBD1 (6 bases). Germline-derived CDR1 and CDR2 are MDHEN and SYDVKM. The CDR3 spans 15 residues. V was cut by 5 bases and J by 6 bases, with 20 bases left in between.

V is TRBV2 and J is TRBJ1-1; 7 positions match TRBD1. In germline, CDR1 is SNHLY, CDR2 FYNNEI. V lost 3 bases, J lost 8 bases, and 9 bases stayed unmatched. There are 14 residues in the CDR3. The CDR3 sequence: CASSEFKGAREAFF. The CDR3 bases are TGTGCCAGCAGTGAGTTCAAGGGGGCGAGAGAAGCTTTCTTT.

This clone was observed a handful of times. This rearrangement joins TRBV4-3 to TRBJ2-3, with 10 bases fitting TRBD2. The junction had 10 bases not matched to a gene; V was cut back by 0 bases and J by 7 bases. CDR3 size: 17 residues. CDR1 LGHNA and CDR2 YSLEER come from the germline V gene. The DNA for the CDR3 is TGCGCCAGCAGCCAAGACGCTAGCGGGGGCGTTTTGAATACGCAGTATTTT. Translating it yields CASSQDASGGVLNTQYF.

The rearrangement uses TRBV5-5 and TRBJ2-7; the match to TRBD1 covers 8 bases. V dropped 0 bases and J dropped 3; count of bases not matched to a gene: 5. Looked up from germline, CDR1 is SGHKS and CDR2 is YYEKEE (reference sequence). The CDR3 runs to 15 residues. CDR3 sequence (DNA): TGTGCCAGCAGCTTGGAGGACAGGGAAGACTACGAGCAGTACTTC. Translating it yields CASSLEDREDYEQYF.

This clone appeared a single time. The chain combines TRBV5-4 with TRBJ2-4; 7 bases line up with TRBD1. V lost 2 bases and J lost 15; bases outside the gene matches: 8. The length of the CDR3 is 12 residues. CDR1 and CDR2 from the germline V gene are SGHNT and YYREEE (reference sequence). In nucleotides, the CDR3 is TGTGCCAGCAGCTTAGACCTACAGGGGTGGTACTTC. Translating it yields CASSLDLQGWYF.

V is TRBV10-3 and J is TRBJ2-3, with 14 bases aligning to TRBD2. Germline V gives CDR1 ENHRY, CDR2 SYGVKD. The length of the CDR3 is 14 residues. V was pared by 10 bases and J by 4 bases, with 4 bases of the junction left unmatched. The CDR3 nucleotides are TGTGCCAGCGGGACTAGCGGGAGAGCAGATACGCAGTATTTT. Protein sequence: CASGTSGRADTQYF.

This sequence joins TRBV13 and TRBJ2-7; D not certain. Trimming stripped 4 bases from V and 2 bases from J, with 15 bases between. The CDR3 runs to 15 residues. Germline-derived CDR1 and CDR2 are PRHDT and FYEKMQ (reference sequence). CDR3 coding DNA: TGTGCCAGCAGCTCGAAAGAGCAGGTTCCCTACGAGCAGTACTTC. This gives the protein CASSSKEQVPYEQYF. Combining the CDR3 with reference TRBV13 and TRBJ2-7 gives the whole variable domain AAGVIQSPRHLIKEKRETATLKCYPIPRHDTVYWYQQGPGQDPQFLISFYEKMQSDKGSIPDRFSAQQFSDYHSELNMSSLELGDSALYFCASSSKEQVPYEQYFGPGTRLTVT.

A remark on this clone: One end of the junction varies from germline; a read error may be responsible. The chain links TRBV7-7 to TRBJ2-1, with TRBD2 identical over 11 bases. Per the germline V gene, CDR1 is SSHAT and CDR2 is FNYEAQ (reference sequence). The CDR3 consists of 17 residues. The CDR3 coding sequence is TGTGCTAGCAGCCCGCCGCCTGGGACTAGCGGATACAATGAGCAGTTCTTC. Amino acid sequence: CASSPPPGTSGYNEQFF.

This clone was seen a few times. V usage is TRBV18 and J usage is TRBJ1-5, with 8 bases lining up with TRBD1. This CDR3 comprises 14 residues. J was trimmed by 6 bases and V by 2 bases; bases with no gene match: 3. CDR1 KGHSH and CDR2 LQKENI come from the germline V gene. The CDR3 sequence: CASSPTGGFQPQHF. CDR3 DNA: TGTGCCAGCTCACCAACAGGGGGATTTCAGCCCCAGCATTTT.

The genes are TRBV3-1 (or the pseudogene TRBV3-2) and TRBJ1-2; 7 bases agree with TRBD1. V trimming: 2 bases; J trimming: 6 bases; junction bases outside the gene matches: 6. CDR1 and CDR2 from the germline V gene are LGHDT and YNNKEL (reference sequence). This CDR3 has 14 residues. The CDR3 nucleotides are TGTGCCAGCAGCCAACAGGGGGTTGGGGATGGCTACACCTTC. It specifies CASSQQGVGDGYTF.

This clone was recorded only once. This chain links TRBV9 with TRBJ2-7; 8 nucleotides line up with TRBD2. The CDR3 is made up of 16 amino acids. CDR1 and CDR2 from the germline V gene are SGDLS and YYNGEE. The V gene end was trimmed by 0 bases and the J gene end by 3 bases; junction bases not matched to a gene: 8. The CDR3 region has the DNA TGTGCCAGCAGCGTAGGGGCTAGCGGGCGTTACTACGAGCAGTACTTC. This gives the protein CASSVGASGRYYEQYF. Supplemented by reference TRBV9 and TRBJ2-7, the full variable domain reads DSGVTQTPKHLITATGQRVTLRCSPRSGDLSVYWYQQSLDQGLQFLIQYYNGEERAKGNILERFSAQQFPDLHSELNLSSLELGDSALYFCASSVGASGRYYEQYFGPGTRLTVT.

The chain combines TRBV6-1 with TRBJ2-3, with 10 bases lining up with TRBD2. Losses at the gene ends were 2 bases for V and 4 bases for J; bases not matched to a gene: 6. The CDR3 extends over 16 amino acids. Germline loops: CDR1 MNHNS, CDR2 SASEGT. The CDR3 nucleotides are TGTGCCAGCAGTGAACTAGCGGGAGTCGGGGCAGATACGCAGTATTTT. The encoded protein is CASSELAGVGADTQYF.

The chain joins TRBV14 to TRBJ2-2; 10 positions agree with TRBD1. This CDR3 region has 15 residues. The trim removed 1 base at V and 13 bases at J, leaving 9 bases unmatched. Germline V gene lookup returns CDR1 SGHDN and CDR2 FVKESK. CDR3 residues: CASSQAGTGVGGLFF. CDR3 nucleotide sequence: TGTGCCAGCAGCCAAGCCGGGACAGGGGTCGGTGGGCTGTTTTTT.

The chain carries TRBV15 and TRBJ2-2; TRBD2 aligns across 8 bases. Germline V lookup: CDR1 LNHNV, CDR2 YYDKDF (reference sequence). V gave up 3 bases and J gave up 6 bases; unmatched junction bases: 6. The CDR3 is 15 residues long. CDR3 DNA sequence: TGTGCCACCAGCAGGACCGGGACTAGACCCGGGGAGCTGTTTTTT. Protein: CATSRTGTRPGELFF.